This note documents a single T cell receptor beta chain sequence. This clonotype has a count of ten or more. It has no known antigen specificity. Base qualities are not at hand, and no much larger clone is one base apart. This specimen's treatment or condition label, per the study, means: allogeneic hematopoietic cell transplantation with graft depleted of TCRalphabeta T cells and CD19 B cells. The children who served as transplant recipients had been given grafts of TCRalphabeta/CD19-depleted allogeneic hematopoietic cells. This entry is derived from a study of T-cell reconstitution after alpha-beta-depleted transplantation in children (dated by TCRdb to about 2016). Looking at the study overall: Using TCR repertoire profiling, the study followed T-cell immune reconstitution in a quantitative way in children after TCRalphabeta/CD19-depleted allogeneic hematopoietic cell transplantation.

Receptor amplification or capture employed PCR. For sequencing, an Illumina HiSeq 2500 was employed. Molecular barcoding was employed in the preparation of TCR libraries, with unique molecular identifiers being used to normalize TCRbeta repertoire quantification. In TCRdb, the public reads were trimmed at Q25 with fastp and aligned with MiXCR, with productive beta chains retained. One record per CDR3 amino acid sequence lists the most common genes and DNA. For this sample the table gives hundreds of thousands of distinct CDR3 sequences, of which under 12% were detected only once. About 2.1% of the sample belongs to the ten largest clones. The germline V gene (reference sequence) gives CDR1 as LNHDA and CDR2 as SQIVND. The trim is 3 bases for V and 4 bases for J, with a gap of 12 bases between the germline ends. The CDR3 measures 14 amino acids from cysteine to phenylalanine. Of the read, only the CDR3 DNA is kept; its 42 bases are in frame from base 1.

General findings and caveats noted by the study authors: Over the following months the frequencies of hyperexpanded clones went down, and after one year T-cell counts and TCRbeta diversity were mostly credited to newly produced T cells. In some patients, high TCRbeta diversity at day 60 was attributed to recipient T cells and intrathymic progenitors that had survived conditioning. Apparently early alphabetaT-cell count recovery about two months after transplant reportedly relied on only several hundred rapidly expanded clones derived from non-depleted graft cells.

Recombination connected TRBV19 to TRBJ1-2, with the D gene uncertain. The origin of this receptor is a child aged 2 to 10 with inherited bone marrow failure, due to receive a stem cell transplant. The sequencing used PBMCs, collected before TCRalphabeta/CD19-depleted stem cell transplant. The CDR3 has the sequence CASSITRNSYGYTF. Read as DNA, the sequence is TGTGCCAGTAGTATCACCAGGAACAGCTATGGCTACACCTTC.